These 21 T cell receptor beta chains share one sample of origin, sequenced in a study of beta chain features in type 1 diabetes. Study observations and caveats: Type 1 diabetes patients had moderately but significantly shorter TCRB CDR3s in all four CD4+ subsets.

The isolated RNA, all of it, was reverse transcribed, so expressed TCRB transcripts were what got sequenced. Generated by immunoSEQ multiplex PCR, the TCRdb table keeps only in-frame clones and is missing some. There are under 300,000 clones in the sample; roughly 17% occur only once, and approximately 0.086% lies in the top ten. These receptors have no known antigen. Material for sequencing was naive CD4+ T cells from blood. These receptors were obtained from a man in his thirties or forties with type 1 diabetes.

This clone was observed a few times. The CDR3 DNA is TGTGCCAGCAGTTCCGACGTGGGGAAACTGTTTTTT. The encoded protein is CASSSDVGKLFF. The gene calls are TRBV28 and TRBJ1-4; D unclear. CDR3 length equals 12 residues. V gave up 4 bases and J gave up 11 bases, with 11 bases separating them. Looked up from germline, CDR1 is MDHEN and CDR2 is SYDVKM.

This clone occurred a few times. The rearrangement joins TRBV29-1 to TRBJ1-2; maybe TRBD1 (5 bases). The CDR3 contains 14 residues. Germline V CDR1 and CDR2: SQVTM, ANQGSEA. Trimming removed 4 bases from V and 2 bases from J, with 14 bases in between. CDR3 DNA: TGCAGCGTTGGGGTGGGACGGGAGAACTATGGCTACACCTTC. Protein: CSVGVGRENYGYTF.

This chain joins TRBV7-2 and TRBJ2-5; 8 nucleotides agree with TRBD1. The CDR3 has 16 amino acids. After removal of 3 bases from V and 2 bases from J, the junction contained 8 bases not matched to a gene. CDR1 and CDR2 (germline): SGHTA, FQGNSA. As DNA, the CDR3 is TGTGCCAGCAGCTTGCTTTGGAGGACAGGGCAAGAGACCCAGTACTTC. This codes for CASSLLWRTGQETQYF.

The chain couples TRBV25-1 to TRBJ2-7; 9 bases align to TRBD1. The germline V gene encodes CDR1 MGHDK and CDR2 SYGVNS. This CDR3 has 14 amino acids. The J segment lost 3 bases and the V segment lost 6 bases, leaving 6 bases of the junction unmatched. As DNA, the CDR3 is TGTGCCAGCAGGAGGGGGACAGGGCGCTACGAGCAGTACTTC. This sequence encodes CASRRGTGRYEQYF.

This clone showed up just a few times. This sequence joins TRBV25-1 and TRBJ2-2, with 11 positions matching TRBD2. V dropped 6 bases and J dropped 6; count of bases not matched to a gene: 6. Germline-derived CDR1 and CDR2 are MGHDK and SYGVNS. The CDR3 is made up of 15 amino acids. The CDR3 sequence is CASRKLAGDAGELFF. Here the CDR3 DNA reads TGTGCCAGCAGGAAACTAGCGGGAGACGCCGGGGAGCTGTTTTTT.

This clone was counted between two and nine times. The rearrangement joins TRBV7-2 to TRBJ2-5, with 7 nucleotides matching TRBD1. Trimming removed 5 bases from V and 2 bases from J; junction bases left unmatched: 5. There are 14 residues in the CDR3. From germline, CDR1 is SGHTA and CDR2 FQGNSA. This CDR3 reads CASSTRQGQETQYF. The CDR3 DNA sequence: TGTGCCAGCAGCACCCGACAGGGACAAGAGACCCAGTACTTC.

The chain recombines TRBV9 with TRBJ1-2, with D uncertain. Germline V CDR1 and CDR2: SGDLS, YYNGEE. The V gene lost 0 bases and the J gene lost 4 bases, with 4 bases spanning the gap. The CDR3 is 12 amino acids. The CDR3 is CASSVGFYGYTF. The CDR3 coding sequence is TGTGCCAGCAGCGTAGGGTTCTATGGCTACACCTTC. The full variable domain, with the rest looked up from reference TRBV9 and TRBJ1-2, is DSGVTQTPKHLITATGQRVTLRCSPRSGDLSVYWYQQSLDQGLQFLIQYYNGEERAKGNILERFSAQQFPDLHSELNLSSLELGDSALYFCASSVGFYGYTFGSGTRLTVV.

A few counts support this clone. This chain links TRBV23-1 with TRBJ2-6, with TRBD2 matching over 7 bases. TRBV23-1 is designated an ORF whose function remains uncertain. CDR3 length equals 16 residues. The CDR3 DNA is TGCCCCGCAGATGGCGGGAGAAAGTCTGGGGCCAACGTCCTGACTTTC. Protein sequence: CPADGGRKSGANVLTF.

V is TRBV7-2 and J is TRBJ2-6, with 9 nucleotides matching TRBD1. Per the germline V gene, CDR1 is SGHTA and CDR2 is FQGNSA. The CDR3 is made up of 17 amino acids. V shed 4 bases and J 4 bases; nucleotides not matched to a gene: 8. The CDR3 sequence is CASSSWGQGTGANVLTF. For the CDR3, the DNA is TGTGCCAGCAGCTCCTGGGGACAGGGAACCGGGGCCAACGTCCTGACTTTC.

The chain is built from TRBV30 and TRBJ1-1, with D hard to call. This CDR3 contains 13 residues. Germline values: CDR1 GTSNPN, CDR2 SVGIG (reference sequence). V was shortened by 0 bases and J by 4 bases, with 9 bases between the two germline ends. Written as DNA, the CDR3 is TGTGCCTGGAGTGTAGGAAGGGCCACTGAAGCTTTCTTT. It is translated as CAWSVGRATEAFF.

This clone showed up just a few times. The chain employs TRBV11-1 and TRBJ2-2, with D tentatively TRBD2 (5 bases). Trimming pared 3 bases from V and 3 bases from J, leaving 8 bases between. CDR3 length: 14 residues. Germline values: CDR1 SGHAT, CDR2 FQDESV (reference sequence). CDR3 nucleotides: TGTGCCAGCAGCTTCCTGAGGGACACCGGGGAGCTGTTTTTT. Translation: CASSFLRDTGELFF.

This clone was recorded a few times. The chain links TRBV9 to TRBJ2-2, with D possibly being TRBD2 (5 bases). The CDR3 spans 14 residues. The germline CDR1 and CDR2 sequences are SGDLS and YYNGEE. V dropped 7 bases and J dropped 4 bases, with 14 bases sitting between them. The CDR3 is CASGETSGTGELFF. CDR3 DNA sequence: TGTGCCAGCGGGGAGACTTCGGGCACCGGGGAGCTGTTTTTT.

V gene TRBV7-2 combines with J gene TRBJ2-6; D is uncertain. Per germline, CDR1 SGHTA and CDR2 FQGNSA. The CDR3 sequence is 12 residues long. The V and J ends lost 4 bases and 2 bases respectively, with 0 bases between them. For the CDR3, the DNA is TGTGCCAGCAGCTCTGGGGCCAACGTCCTGACTTTC. This gives the protein CASSSGANVLTF.

The chain employs TRBV6-5 and TRBJ2-2; no reliable D call. V lost 4 bases, J lost 5 bases, and 8 bases lay in between. In germline, CDR1 is MNHEY, CDR2 SVGAGI. The CDR3 sequence is 13 residues long. CDR3 residues: CASSSSITGELFF. The CDR3 DNA reads TGTGCCAGCAGTTCCAGCATTACCGGGGAGCTGTTTTTT.

The chain joins TRBV7-8 to TRBJ2-1, with D possibly TRBD2 on 5 matching bases. The V end lost 1 base, the J end lost 9 bases, and 19 bases lay between the germline ends. CDR1 is SGHVS and CDR2 is FQNEAQ in the germline V gene. CDR3 size: 16 residues. The CDR3 reads CASSLGTGIPKSEQFF. CDR3 in DNA: TGTGCCAGCAGCTTAGGAACCGGGATCCCCAAAAGTGAGCAGTTCTTC.

To note about this clone: Additional DNA sequences in this sample encode the identical CDR3. V gene TRBV4-1 combines with J gene TRBJ2-3; no reliable D call. The CDR3 sequence is 14 residues long. V was clipped by 2 bases and J by 0 bases, with 6 bases between them. CDR1 is MGHRA and CDR2 is YSYEKL in the germline V gene. DNA for the CDR3: TGCGCCAGCAGCCAACCAGCGAGCACAGATACGCAGTATTTT. Protein product: CASSQPASTDTQYF.

The V gene is TRBV29-1, the J gene TRBJ2-3; D is uncertain. The CDR3 totals 10 residues. The V gene's germline CDR1 is SQVTM and CDR2 ANQGSEA. Trimming cost V 7 bases and J 7 bases, with 9 bases left between them. CDR3 coding DNA: TGCAGCGGATCCAGGAATACGCAGTATTTT. It encodes CSGSRNTQYF.

This chain links TRBV28 with TRBJ2-4, with D uncertain. This CDR3 has 12 residues. In germline, CDR1 is MDHEN, CDR2 SYDVKM. The V end was cut by 6 bases, the J end by 6 bases, with 9 bases between. The CDR3 here is CASSVERNIQYF. The DNA of the CDR3 is TGTGCCAGCAGCGTAGAGAGAAACATTCAGTACTTC. The full variable domain, its missing parts supplied by reference TRBV28 and TRBJ2-4, is DVKVTQSSRYLVKRTGEKVFLECVQDMDHENMFWYRQDPGLGLRLIYFSYDVKMKEKGDIPEGYSVSREKKERFSLILESASTNQTSMYLCASSVERNIQYFGAGTRLSVL.

A few counts support this clone. The V gene is TRBV5-1, the J gene TRBJ1-2; D perhaps matches TRBD1 (5 bases). Trimming pared 5 bases from V and 4 bases from J, leaving 9 bases between. Germline V gene data show CDR1 as SGHRS and CDR2 as YFSETQ. The CDR3 has 12 residues. The CDR3 DNA is TGCGCCAGCAGTGTTGACAGCTATGGCTACACCTTC. Protein product: CASSVDSYGYTF.

This rearrangement joins TRBV6-5 to TRBJ2-1, with 8 nucleotides matching TRBD2. The trim removed 6 bases at V and 0 bases at J, leaving 4 bases unmatched. From germline, CDR1 is MNHEY and CDR2 SVGAGI. The CDR3 has 15 amino acids. The CDR3 DNA sequence: TGTGCCAGCAGCATTAGCGGGACCTCCTACAATGAGCAGTTCTTC. It translates to CASSISGTSYNEQFF.

This clone was observed a few times. The J gene is TRBJ1-2, the V gene TRBV5-1; possibly TRBD1 for D (6 bases). CDR1 is SGHRS and CDR2 is YFSETQ in the germline V gene. V lost 4 bases and J 0 bases, leaving 10 bases between the germline ends. The CDR3 sequence is 14 residues long. CDR3 nucleotides: TGCGCCAGCAGCCCCGGGACACCTAACTATGGCTACACCTTC. Translation: CASSPGTPNYGYTF.